This record looks at one TCR beta chain sequence and its context. The data were obtained in a study of blood T cell repertoires in COVID-19. Study information: Specimens from acute and convalescent COVID-19 originated in the United States, Italy and Spain.

CDR1 is MNHEY and CDR2 is SVGAGI in the germline V gene. The V end lost 4 bases, the J end lost 7 bases, and 11 bases lay between the germline ends. The CDR3 has 13 residues. Original data processing: Amplification with reference gene primers provided the estimates of nucleated cell counts. Profiled with immunoSEQ multiplex PCR; TCRdb holds only in-frame clones, not every one. D and trimming come from the DNA, and the V and J calls and clone size come from that table. The repertoire holds 250,000 to 300,000 clones, with more than 70% as singletons. In Seattle, patients joined the study during active infection and were tracked longitudinally.

The chain uses TRBV6-5 and TRBJ2-1, with D tentatively TRBD1 (6 bases). This receptor was taken from a woman younger than 45 with COVID-19, enrolled during active disease. Sequences were obtained from peripheral blood. The CDR3 DNA is TGTGCCAGCAGTTCCTTTACAGGGAATGAGCAGTTCTTC. This encodes CASSSFTGNEQFF.